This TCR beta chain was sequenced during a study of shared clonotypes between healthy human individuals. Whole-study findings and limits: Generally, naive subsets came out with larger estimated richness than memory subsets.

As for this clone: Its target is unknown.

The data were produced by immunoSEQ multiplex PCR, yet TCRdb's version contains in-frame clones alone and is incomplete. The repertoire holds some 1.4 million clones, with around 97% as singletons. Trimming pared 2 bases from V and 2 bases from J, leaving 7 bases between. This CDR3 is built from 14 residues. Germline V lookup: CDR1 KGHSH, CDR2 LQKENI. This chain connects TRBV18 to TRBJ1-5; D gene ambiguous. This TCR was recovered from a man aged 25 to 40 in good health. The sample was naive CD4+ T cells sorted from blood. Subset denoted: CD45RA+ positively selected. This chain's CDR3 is CASSPTVGNQPQHF. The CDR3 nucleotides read TGTGCCAGCTCACCAACGGTGGGCAATCAGCCCCAGCATTTT.